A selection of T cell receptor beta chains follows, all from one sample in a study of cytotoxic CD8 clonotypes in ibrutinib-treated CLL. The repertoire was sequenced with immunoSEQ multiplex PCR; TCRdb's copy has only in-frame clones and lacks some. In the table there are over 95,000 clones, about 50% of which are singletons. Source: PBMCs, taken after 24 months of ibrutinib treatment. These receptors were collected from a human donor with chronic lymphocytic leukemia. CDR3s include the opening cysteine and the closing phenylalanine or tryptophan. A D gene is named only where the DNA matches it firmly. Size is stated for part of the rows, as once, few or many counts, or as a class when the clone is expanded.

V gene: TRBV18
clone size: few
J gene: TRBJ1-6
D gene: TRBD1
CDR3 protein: CASSEGQGNNSPLHF
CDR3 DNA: TGTGCCAGCTCGGAAGGACAGGGTAATAATTCACCCCTCCACTTT

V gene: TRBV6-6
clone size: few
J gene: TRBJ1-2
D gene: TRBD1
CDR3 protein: CASSYGRQGADGYTF
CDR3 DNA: TGTGCCAGCAGTTACGGTCGACAGGGGGCGGATGGCTACACCTTC

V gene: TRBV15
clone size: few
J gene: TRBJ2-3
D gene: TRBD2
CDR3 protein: CATSSRLADTQYF
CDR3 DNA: TGTGCCACCAGCAGCCGACTAGCGGATACGCAGTATTTT

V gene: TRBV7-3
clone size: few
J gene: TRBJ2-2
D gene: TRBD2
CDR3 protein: CASSPSGLAGSTGELFF
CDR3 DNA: TGTGCCAGCAGCCCGTCCGGACTAGCGGGCTCCACCGGGGAGCTGTTTTTT

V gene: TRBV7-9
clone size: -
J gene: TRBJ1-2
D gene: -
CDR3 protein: CASSFGQNYGYTF
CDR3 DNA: TGTGCCAGCAGCTTCGGTCAGAACTATGGCTACACCTTC

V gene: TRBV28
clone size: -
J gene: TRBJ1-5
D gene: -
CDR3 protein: CASSLPLGGGYNQPQHF
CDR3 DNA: TGTGCCAGCAGTCTGCCCCTGGGAGGGGGGTACAATCAGCCCCAGCATTTT

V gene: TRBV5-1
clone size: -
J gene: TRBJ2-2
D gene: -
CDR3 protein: CASSLTGSSNTGELFF
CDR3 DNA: TGCGCCAGCAGCTTGACGGGGAGCTCGAACACCGGGGAGCTGTTTTTT

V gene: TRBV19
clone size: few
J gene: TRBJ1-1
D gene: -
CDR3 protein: CASTSVGGAFEAFF
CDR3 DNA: TGTGCCAGTACCTCGGTCGGGGGGGCGTTCGAAGCTTTCTTT

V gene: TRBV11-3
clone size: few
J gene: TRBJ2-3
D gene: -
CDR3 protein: CASSFLGSTDTQYF
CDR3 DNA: TGTGCCAGCAGCTTCCTGGGTAGCACAGATACGCAGTATTTT

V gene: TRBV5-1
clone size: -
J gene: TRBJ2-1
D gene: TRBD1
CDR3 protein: CASSTGQGFPTSYNEQFF
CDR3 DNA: TGCGCCAGCAGCACCGGACAGGGCTTTCCGACCTCCTACAATGAGCAGTTCTTC

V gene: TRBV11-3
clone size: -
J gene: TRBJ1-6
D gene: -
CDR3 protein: CASSSGNSPLHF
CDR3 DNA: TGTGCCAGCAGCTCGGGGAATTCACCCCTCCACTTT

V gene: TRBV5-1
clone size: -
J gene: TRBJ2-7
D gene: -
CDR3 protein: CASGDPTRGRPYEQYF
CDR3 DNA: TGCGCCAGCGGGGATCCAACGAGAGGCAGGCCCTACGAGCAGTACTTC

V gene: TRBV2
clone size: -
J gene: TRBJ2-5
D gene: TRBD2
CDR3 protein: CASRFAGGQETQYF
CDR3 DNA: TGTGCCAGCCGCTTTGCGGGGGGGCAAGAGACCCAGTACTTC

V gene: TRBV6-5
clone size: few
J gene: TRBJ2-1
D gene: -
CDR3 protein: CASSYPGNYEQFF
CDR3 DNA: TGTGCCAGCAGTTACCCAGGGAACTATGAGCAGTTCTTC

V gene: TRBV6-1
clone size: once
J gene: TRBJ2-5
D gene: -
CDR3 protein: CASSPAVGEETQYF
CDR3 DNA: TGTGCCAGCAGTCCCGCCGTGGGGGAAGAGACCCAGTACTTC

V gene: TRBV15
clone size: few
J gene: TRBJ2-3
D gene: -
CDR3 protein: CATSRDRPIADTQYF
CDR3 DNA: TGTGCCACCAGCAGAGATAGGCCCATCGCTGATACGCAGTATTTT